The clone carrying this T cell receptor beta chain was counted many times. Researchers took RNA transcripts and amplified the TCR beta CDR3 regions from them. First-round RT-PCR targeting the TCR CDR3 was performed with the HTBI primer set. A single record per CDR3 protein comes from TCRdb applying MiXCR to the multiplex PCR reads. Of hundreds of thousands of distinct CDR3 sequences in the sample, roughly 15% were seen once. The data belong to a study of T cells in Graves' hyperthyroidism and ophthalmopathy. This CDR3 region has 16 residues. Germline CDR1 is SEHNR and CDR2 is FQNEAQ (reference sequence). Trimming took 3 bases from V and 5 from J; bases not matched to a gene: 10.

The chain couples TRBV7-9 to TRBJ2-3, with 8 bases aligning to TRBD2. Sequencing input: blood. The source is a woman aged 45-65 years with Graves' ophthalmopathy. This CDR3 reads CASSLFGASGQDTQYF. The DNA of the CDR3 is TGTGCCAGCAGCTTGTTTGGGGCTAGCGGGCAAGATACGCAGTATTTT.